What follows describes a single T cell receptor beta chain. Its target is unknown. This record belongs to a study of cytomegalovirus exposure and HLA in healthy donors. Whole-study results and caveats: Most of the TCR beta V segments (in an earlier analysis) were productive either about 87% or about 30% of the time. Analyses of presence and absence presupposed an approximately uniform sequencing depth across donors. The dataset shows that most TCR sequences were rare, while some public TCRs occurred in many donors.

The V gene end was trimmed by 3 bases and the J gene end by 7 bases; junction bases not matched to a gene: 7. CDR3 length: 16 amino acids. Germline-derived CDR1 and CDR2 are LNHDA and SQIVND (reference sequence). Both 60 Vbeta primers and 13 Jbeta primers went into the PCR. TCRdb keeps only in-frame clones here, not all; method: immunoSEQ multiplex PCR. The repertoire holds 250,000 to 350,000 clones, with just over 85% as singletons. The TCR comes from a man aged 35-49 years in good health and CMV-seropositive. The genes are TRBV19 and TRBJ2-5; 14 nucleotides agree with TRBD2. The sequenced sample was PBMCs. The CDR3 is CASSMTGLAGDGTQYF. The CDR3 DNA is TGTGCCAGTAGTATGACGGGACTAGCGGGGGACGGGACCCAGTACTTC.